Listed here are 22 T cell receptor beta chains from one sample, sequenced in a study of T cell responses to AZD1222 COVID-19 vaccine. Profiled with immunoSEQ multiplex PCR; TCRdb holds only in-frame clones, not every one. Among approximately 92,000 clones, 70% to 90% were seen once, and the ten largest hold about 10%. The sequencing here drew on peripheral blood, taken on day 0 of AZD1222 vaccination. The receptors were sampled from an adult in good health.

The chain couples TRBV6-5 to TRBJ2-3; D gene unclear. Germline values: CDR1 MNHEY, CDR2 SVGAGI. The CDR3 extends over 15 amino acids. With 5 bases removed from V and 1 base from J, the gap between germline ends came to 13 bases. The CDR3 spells CASSPLAIGTDTQYF. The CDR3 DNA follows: TGTGCCAGCAGTCCCCTTGCGATAGGCACAGATACGCAGTATTTT.

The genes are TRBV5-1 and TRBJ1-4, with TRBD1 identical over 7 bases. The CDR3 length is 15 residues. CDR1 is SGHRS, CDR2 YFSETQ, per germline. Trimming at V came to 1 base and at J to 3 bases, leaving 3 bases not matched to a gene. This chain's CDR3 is CASSLPQGANEKLFF. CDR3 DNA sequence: TGCGCCAGCAGCTTGCCTCAGGGGGCTAATGAAAAACTGTTTTTT. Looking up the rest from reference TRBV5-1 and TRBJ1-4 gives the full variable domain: KAGVTQTPRYLIKTRGQQVTLSCSPISGHRSVSWYQQTPGQGLQFLFEYFSETQRNKGNFPGRFSGRQFSNSRSEMNVSTLELGDSALYLCASSLPQGANEKLFFGSGTQLSVL.

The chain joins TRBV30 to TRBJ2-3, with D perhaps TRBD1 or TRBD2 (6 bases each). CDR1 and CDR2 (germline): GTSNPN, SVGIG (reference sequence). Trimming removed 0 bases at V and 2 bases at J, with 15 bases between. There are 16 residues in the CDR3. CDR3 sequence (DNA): TGTGCCTGGAGTGTAGGGGGGATGGGGCCCACAGATACGCAGTATTTT. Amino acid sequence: CAWSVGGMGPTDTQYF.

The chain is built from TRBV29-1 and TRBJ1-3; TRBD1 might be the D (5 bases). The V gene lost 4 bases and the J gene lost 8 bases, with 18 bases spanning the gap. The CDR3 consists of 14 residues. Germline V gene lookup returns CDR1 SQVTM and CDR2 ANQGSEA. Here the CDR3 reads CSVGGGPVEDTIYF. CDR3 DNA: TGCAGCGTTGGTGGGGGACCAGTTGAAGACACCATATATTTT.

The DNA of the CDR3 is TGTGCCAGCAGCTGGGACTCTAATGAAAAACTGTTTTTT. Translating gives CASSWDSNEKLFF. The V and J genes are TRBV7-2 and TRBJ1-4; TRBD1 might be the D (5 bases). The CDR3 has 13 residues. Trimming stripped 4 bases from V and 3 bases from J, with 6 bases between. Germline loops: CDR1 SGHTA, CDR2 FQGNSA. Full variable domain (outside the CDR3, taken from reference TRBV7-2 and TRBJ1-4): GAGVSQSPSNKVTEKGKDVELRCDPISGHTALYWYRQSLGQGLEFLIYFQGNSAPDKSGLPSDRFSAERTGGSVSTLTIQRTQQEDSAVYLCASSWDSNEKLFFGSGTQLSVL.

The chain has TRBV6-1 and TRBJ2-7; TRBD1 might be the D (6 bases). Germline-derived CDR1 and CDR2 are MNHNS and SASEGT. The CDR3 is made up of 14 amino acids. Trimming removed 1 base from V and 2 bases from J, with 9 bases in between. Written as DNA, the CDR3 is TGTGCCAGCAGTGAAGTAGGGGGACCCTACGAGCAGTACTTC. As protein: CASSEVGGPYEQYF.

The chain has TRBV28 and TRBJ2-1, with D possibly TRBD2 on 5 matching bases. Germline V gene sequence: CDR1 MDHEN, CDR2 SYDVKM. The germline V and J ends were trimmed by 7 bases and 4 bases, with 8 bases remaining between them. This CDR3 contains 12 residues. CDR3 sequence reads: CASNEGYNEQFF. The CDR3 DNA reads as TGTGCCAGCAACGAGGGTTACAATGAGCAGTTCTTC.

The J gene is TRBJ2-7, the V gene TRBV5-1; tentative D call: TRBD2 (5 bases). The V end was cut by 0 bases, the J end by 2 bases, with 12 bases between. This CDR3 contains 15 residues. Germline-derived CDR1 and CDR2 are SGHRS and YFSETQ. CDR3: CASSLGSSGTYEQYF. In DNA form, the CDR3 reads TGCGCCAGCAGCTTGGGCAGCTCGGGGACCTACGAGCAGTACTTC. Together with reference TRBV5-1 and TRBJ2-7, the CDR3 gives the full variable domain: KAGVTQTPRYLIKTRGQQVTLSCSPISGHRSVSWYQQTPGQGLQFLFEYFSETQRNKGNFPGRFSGRQFSNSRSEMNVSTLELGDSALYLCASSLGSSGTYEQYFGPGTRLTVT.

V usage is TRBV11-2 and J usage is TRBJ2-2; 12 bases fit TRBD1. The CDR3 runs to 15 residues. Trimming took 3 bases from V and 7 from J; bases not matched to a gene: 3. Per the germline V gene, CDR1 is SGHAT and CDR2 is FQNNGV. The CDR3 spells CASSFGTGGFGELFF. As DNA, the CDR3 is TGTGCCAGCAGCTTCGGGACAGGGGGCTTCGGGGAGCTGTTTTTT.

The CDR3 protein is CAWSVLQAGEQFF. Written as DNA, the CDR3 is TGTGCCTGGAGTGTCCTCCAGGCCGGAGAGCAGTTCTTC. The genes are TRBV30 and TRBJ2-1; D not certain. The CDR3 is 13 amino acids. V gave up 0 bases and J gave up 10 bases, with 13 bases separating them. Germline V CDR1 and CDR2: GTSNPN, SVGIG (reference sequence). Combining the CDR3 with reference TRBV30 and TRBJ2-1 gives the whole variable domain SQTIHQWPATLVQPVGSPLSLECTVEGTSNPNLYWYRQAAGRGLQLLFYSVGIGQISSEVPQNLSASRPQDRQFILSSKKLLLSDSGFYLCAWSVLQAGEQFFGPGTRLTVL.

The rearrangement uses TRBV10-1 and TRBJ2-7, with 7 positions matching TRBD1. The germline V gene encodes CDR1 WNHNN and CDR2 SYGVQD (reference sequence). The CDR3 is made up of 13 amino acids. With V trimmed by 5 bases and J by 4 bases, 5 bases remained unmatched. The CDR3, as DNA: TGCGCCAGCAGTACGGGACAGCCTTACGAGCAGTACTTC. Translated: CASSTGQPYEQYF.

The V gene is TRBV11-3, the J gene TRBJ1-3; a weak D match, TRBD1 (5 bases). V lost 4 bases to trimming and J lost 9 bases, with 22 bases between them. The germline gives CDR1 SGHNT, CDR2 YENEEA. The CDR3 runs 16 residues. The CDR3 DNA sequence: TGTGCCAGCAGCTCCACACCCGCGGAATCCGGGGGCACCATATATTTT. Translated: CASSSTPAESGGTIYF.

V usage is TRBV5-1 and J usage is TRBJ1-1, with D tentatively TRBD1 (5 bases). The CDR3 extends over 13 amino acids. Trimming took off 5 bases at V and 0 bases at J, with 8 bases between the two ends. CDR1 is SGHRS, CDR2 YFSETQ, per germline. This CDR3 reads CASSTGLNTEAFF. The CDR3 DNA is TGCGCCAGCAGTACAGGACTGAACACTGAAGCTTTCTTT.

CDR3 sequence: CASWGRPITEAFF. The CDR3 bases are TGTGCCAGCTGGGGACGGCCCATCACTGAAGCTTTCTTT. This chain connects TRBV21-1 to TRBJ1-1. TRBV21-1 corresponds to a pseudogene. CDR3 length: 13 residues.

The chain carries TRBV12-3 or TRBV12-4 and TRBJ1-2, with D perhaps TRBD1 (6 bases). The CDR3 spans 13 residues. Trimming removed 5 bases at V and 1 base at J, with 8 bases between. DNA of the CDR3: TGTGCCAGCAGTCGACAGGATAACTATGGCTACACCTTC. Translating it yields CASSRQDNYGYTF.

The CDR3 spells CASSYGQGTNSPLHF. For the CDR3, the DNA is TGTGCCAGCAGTTACGGTCAGGGTACGAATTCACCCCTCCACTTT. The genes are TRBV6-5 and TRBJ1-6; D possibly corresponds to TRBD1 (5 bases). The CDR3 has 15 amino acids. The germline gives CDR1 MNHEY, CDR2 SVGAGI. Trimming took off 2 bases at V and 7 bases at J, with 12 bases between the two ends.

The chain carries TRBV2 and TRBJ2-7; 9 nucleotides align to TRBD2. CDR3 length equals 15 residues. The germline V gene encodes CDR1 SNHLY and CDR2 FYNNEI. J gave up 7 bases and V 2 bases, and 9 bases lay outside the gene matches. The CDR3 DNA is TGTGCCAGCAGTGAACTGGGACTAGCTGGTTTGGAGCAGTACTTC. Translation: CASSELGLAGLEQYF.

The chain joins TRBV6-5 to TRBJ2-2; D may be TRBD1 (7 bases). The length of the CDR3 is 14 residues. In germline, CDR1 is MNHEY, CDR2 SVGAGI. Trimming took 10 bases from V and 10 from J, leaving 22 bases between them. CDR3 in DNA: TGTGCCACATTAAATCAGGGGGGCGAATCGGAGCTGTTTTTT. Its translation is CATLNQGGESELFF.

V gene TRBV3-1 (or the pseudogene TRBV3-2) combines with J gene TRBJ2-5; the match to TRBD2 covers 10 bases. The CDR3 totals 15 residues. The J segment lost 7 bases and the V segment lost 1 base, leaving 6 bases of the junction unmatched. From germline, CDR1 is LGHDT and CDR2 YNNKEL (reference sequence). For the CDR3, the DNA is TGTGCCAGCAGCCAAGGGACTAGCGGATCAGGGACCCAGTACTTC. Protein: CASSQGTSGSGTQYF.

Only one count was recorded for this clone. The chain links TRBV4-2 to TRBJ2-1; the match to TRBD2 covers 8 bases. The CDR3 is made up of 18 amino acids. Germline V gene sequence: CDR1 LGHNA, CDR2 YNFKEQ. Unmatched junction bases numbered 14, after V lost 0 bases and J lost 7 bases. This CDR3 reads CASSQDRGLAGRGNEQFF. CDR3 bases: TGTGCCAGCAGCCAAGATCGGGGCCTAGCGGGTCGGGGGAATGAGCAGTTCTTC.

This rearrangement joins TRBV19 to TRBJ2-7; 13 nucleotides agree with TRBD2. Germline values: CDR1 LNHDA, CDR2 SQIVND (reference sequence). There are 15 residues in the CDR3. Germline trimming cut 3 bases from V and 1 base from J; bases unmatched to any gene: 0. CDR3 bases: TGTGCCAGTAGTATGACTAGCGGGGGGTCCTACGAGCAGTACTTC. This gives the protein CASSMTSGGSYEQYF.

The CDR3 DNA is TGCGCCAGCAGCAGGGGGCGAGGGGCGGGAGGCCCGGATACGCAGTATTTT. This gives the protein CASSRGRGAGGPDTQYF. This chain joins TRBV5-1 and TRBJ2-3; a possible D gene is TRBD2 (8 bases). With 4 bases removed from V and 6 bases from J, the gap between germline ends came to 24 bases. The CDR3 is made up of 17 amino acids. Germline loops: CDR1 SGHRS, CDR2 YFSETQ. Full variable domain (rest looked up from reference TRBV5-1 and TRBJ2-3): KAGVTQTPRYLIKTRGQQVTLSCSPISGHRSVSWYQQTPGQGLQFLFEYFSETQRNKGNFPGRFSGRQFSNSRSEMNVSTLELGDSALYLCASSRGRGAGGPDTQYFGPGTRLTVL.